The T cell receptor beta chain described here comes from a study of blood T cell repertoires in COVID-19. Only in-frame clones appear in the TCRdb table, and some are missing; sequencing was by immunoSEQ multiplex PCR. The sample gives roughly 300,000 clones, approximately 90% of which show up once; approximately 6% is in the top ten. Participant ages covered 18 to 89 years across about two dozen US areas. Cohort allocation depended upon clinical history that participants reported. The CDR3 has 15 amino acids. In germline, CDR1 is SQVTM, CDR2 ANQGSEA. V was trimmed by 1 base and J by 4 bases, leaving 14 bases between them.

This receptor was taken from a woman aged 25-40 years who had recovered from COVID-19. The chain couples TRBV29-1 to TRBJ1-3; D possibly corresponds to TRBD1 (5 bases). Input material: PBMCs or T cells enriched from blood (not recorded which). This chain's CDR3 is CSVEGRPGDGNTIYF. The CDR3 bases are TGCAGCGTTGAAGGCCGGCCGGGGGACGGAAACACCATATATTTT.